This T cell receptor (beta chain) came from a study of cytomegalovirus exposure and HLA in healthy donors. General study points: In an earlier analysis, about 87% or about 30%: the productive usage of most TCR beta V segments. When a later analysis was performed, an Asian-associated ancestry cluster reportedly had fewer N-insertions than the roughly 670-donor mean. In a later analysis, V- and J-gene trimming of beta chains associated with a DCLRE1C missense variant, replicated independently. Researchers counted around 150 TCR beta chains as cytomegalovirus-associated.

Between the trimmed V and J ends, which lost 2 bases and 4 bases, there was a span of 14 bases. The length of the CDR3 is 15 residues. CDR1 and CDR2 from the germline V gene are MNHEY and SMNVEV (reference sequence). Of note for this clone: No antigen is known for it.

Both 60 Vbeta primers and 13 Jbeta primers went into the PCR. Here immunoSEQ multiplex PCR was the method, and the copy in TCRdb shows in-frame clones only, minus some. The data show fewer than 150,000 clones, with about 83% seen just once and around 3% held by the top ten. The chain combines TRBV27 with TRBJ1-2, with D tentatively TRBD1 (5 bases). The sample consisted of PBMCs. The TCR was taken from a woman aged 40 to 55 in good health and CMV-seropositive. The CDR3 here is CASSLSGGRGYGYTF. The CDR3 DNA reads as TGTGCCAGCAGTTTAAGCGGGGGAAGGGGCTATGGCTACACCTTC.